These 32 T cell receptor beta chains came from one sample sequenced in a study of blood T cell repertoires in COVID-19. Sequencing was performed with immunoSEQ multiplex PCR; in TCRdb, only in-frame clones are kept and a portion is missing. The top ten clones hold under 5.5% of a sample with 90,000 or so clones, 75% to 90% of them seen once. The sample was peripheral blood. These receptors came from a man in his 60s with COVID-19, enrolled during active disease.

This clone was seen a single time. The sample contains more than one DNA sequence encoding this CDR3. The rearrangement links TRBV5-1 to TRBJ2-5, with D hard to call. V was pared by 0 bases and J by 3 bases, with 6 bases between. Germline CDR1 is SGHRS and CDR2 is YFSETQ. The CDR3 covers 13 residues. The CDR3 spells CASSLGREETQYF. CDR3 nucleotide sequence: TGCGCCAGCAGCTTGGGACGGGAAGAGACCCAGTACTTC.

The chain carries TRBV7-6 and TRBJ1-6; 9 bases map to TRBD1. The CDR3 spans 15 residues. Germline loops: CDR1 SGHVS, CDR2 FNYEAQ. The J segment lost 7 bases and the V segment lost 4 bases, leaving 5 bases of the junction unmatched. CDR3 in amino acids: CASSSGQGENSPLHF. DNA for the CDR3: TGTGCCAGCAGCTCGGGACAGGGAGAGAATTCACCCCTCCACTTT.

The chain recombines TRBV7-9 with TRBJ1-2; the match to TRBD1 covers 7 bases. Germline CDR1 is SEHNR and CDR2 is FQNEAQ (reference sequence). The CDR3 consists of 13 residues. V lost 4 bases to trimming and J lost 8 bases; unmatched junction nucleotides: 7. Written as DNA, the CDR3 is TGTGCCAGCAGCTCTACCACAGGGGACGGCTACACCTTC. Encoded protein: CASSSTTGDGYTF.

This chain joins TRBV11-1 and TRBJ1-1, with D perhaps TRBD1 (6 bases). The CDR3 is 13 residues long. Germline CDR1 and CDR2: SGHAT and FQDESV (reference sequence). Trimming took off 4 bases at V and 10 bases at J, with 16 bases between the two ends. For the CDR3, the DNA is TGTGCCAGCAGCTCTCGACAGGCGAAAAGAGCTTTCTTT. Translating it yields CASSSRQAKRAFF.

CDR3 bases: TGCAGCGTGCCGGGACAGGGATCCGGGGAGCTGTTTTTT. This encodes CSVPGQGSGELFF. This chain links TRBV29-1 with TRBJ2-2, with TRBD1 matching over 9 bases. This CDR3 region has 13 residues. Trimming at V came to 6 bases and at J to 6 bases, leaving 5 bases not matched to a gene. Germline CDR1 and CDR2: SQVTM and ANQGSEA.

This clone was recorded once. The rearrangement links TRBV5-4 to TRBJ1-2, with D possibly being TRBD1 (5 bases). The V gene's germline CDR1 is SGHNT and CDR2 YYREEE (reference sequence). CDR3 size: 13 residues. Between the trimmed V and J ends, which lost 2 bases and 4 bases, there was a span of 9 bases. DNA of the CDR3: TGTGCCAGCAGCTTCGGACAAATCTATGGCTACACCTTC. Translation gives CASSFGQIYGYTF. The full variable domain, completed using reference TRBV5-4 and TRBJ1-2, is ETGVTQSPTHLIKTRGQQVTLRCSSQSGHNTVSWYQQALGQGPQFIFQYYREEENGRGNFPPRFSGLQFPNYSSELNVNALELDDSALYLCASSFGQIYGYTFGSGTRLTVV.

This chain links TRBV5-1 with TRBJ1-1; D might be TRBD1 (6 bases). CDR3 length: 20 residues. The germline V gene has CDR1 SGHRS and CDR2 YFSETQ. Trimming left V 3 bases short and J 4 bases short, with 31 bases between. The chain's CDR3 is CASSSSTPRPGTFPGTEAFF. The CDR3 region has the DNA TGCGCCAGCAGCTCCTCGACCCCCCGTCCCGGGACATTCCCTGGCACTGAAGCTTTCTTT.

The chain employs TRBV28 and TRBJ1-1; D might be TRBD1 (5 bases). Trimming took off 4 bases at V and 6 bases at J, with 15 bases between the two ends. This CDR3 region has 14 residues. Germline V gene data show CDR1 as MDHEN and CDR2 as SYDVKM. CDR3 amino acids: CASSSITGSAEAFF. The CDR3 region has the DNA TGTGCCAGCAGTTCGATAACAGGCAGTGCTGAAGCTTTCTTT.

The chain employs TRBV5-1 and TRBJ2-6; the match to TRBD1 covers 9 bases. CDR1 and CDR2 (germline): SGHRS, YFSETQ. Unmatched junction bases numbered 18, after V lost 7 bases and J lost 4 bases. This CDR3 comprises 19 residues. In nucleotides, the CDR3 is TGCGCCAGCGGAAAACGTCTCGGGACAGGGAAAGAAGGGGCCAACGTCCTGACTTTC. Translated, it gives CASGKRLGTGKEGANVLTF. Using reference TRBV5-1 and TRBJ2-6 for the parts outside the CDR3, the full variable domain is KAGVTQTPRYLIKTRGQQVTLSCSPISGHRSVSWYQQTPGQGLQFLFEYFSETQRNKGNFPGRFSGRQFSNSRSEMNVSTLELGDSALYLCASGKRLGTGKEGANVLTFGAGSRLTVL.

The rearrangement links TRBV19 to TRBJ1-1; D gene ambiguous. V was pared by 1 base and J by 0 bases, with 12 bases between. The CDR3 extends over 16 amino acids. CDR1 is LNHDA and CDR2 is SQIVND in the germline V gene (reference sequence). The CDR3 here is CASSIAPWALNTEAFF. As DNA, the CDR3 is TGTGCCAGTAGTATAGCCCCTTGGGCCTTGAACACTGAAGCTTTCTTT.

The chain carries TRBV24-1 and TRBJ1-5, with no clear D. The germline V gene has CDR1 KGHDR and CDR2 SFDVKD. There are 14 residues in the CDR3. V lost 4 bases and J lost 0, with 6 bases in between. Here the CDR3 reads CATSESNSNQPQHF. As DNA, the CDR3 is TGTGCCACCAGTGAGTCAAATAGCAATCAGCCCCAGCATTTT.

This chain uses TRBV30 with TRBJ2-7; the match to TRBD2 covers 10 bases. The CDR3 has 14 residues. V shed 5 bases, J shed 4 bases, and the junction held 8 bases outside the gene matches. The germline V gene encodes CDR1 GTSNPN and CDR2 SVGIG (reference sequence). The CDR3, as DNA: TGTGCCTGGGGATCTAGCGGGAGAGGGTACGAGCAGTACTTC. Residues: CAWGSSGRGYEQYF.

V is TRBV11-3 and J is TRBJ2-7; D perhaps matches TRBD2 (6 bases). Germline CDR1 SGHNT, CDR2 YENEEA. This CDR3 contains 13 residues. Deletions cut 1 base from V and 8 bases from J, with 12 bases between. Here the CDR3 reads CASSLGREDKQYF. CDR3 sequence (DNA): TGTGCCAGCAGCTTAGGTAGGGAGGATAAGCAGTACTTC.

This chain links TRBV11-2 with TRBJ1-1; 10 nucleotides line up with TRBD1. The CDR3 runs to 18 residues. In germline, CDR1 is SGHAT, CDR2 FQNNGV. Unmatched junction bases numbered 14, after V lost 5 bases and J lost 2 bases. CDR3 protein: CASSRYGQGVSSNTEAFF. The CDR3 DNA follows: TGTGCCAGCAGCCGATACGGACAGGGGGTGTCGAGTAACACTGAAGCTTTCTTT.

The chain links TRBV29-1 to TRBJ2-7, with D unresolved. Germline V gene sequence: CDR1 SQVTM, CDR2 ANQGSEA. The CDR3 totals 12 residues. Trimming took off 2 bases at V and 3 bases at J, with 8 bases between the two ends. The CDR3 loop reads CSVEQADYEQYF. CDR3 in DNA: TGCAGCGTTGAACAGGCTGACTACGAGCAGTACTTC.

This chain uses TRBV4-2 with TRBJ1-5, with D possibly matching TRBD1 (5 bases). CDR3 length: 15 residues. With 0 bases removed from V and 5 bases from J, the gap between germline ends came to 11 bases. In germline, CDR1 is LGHNA, CDR2 YNFKEQ. The CDR3 bases are TGTGCCAGCAGCCAAGATTGGGGGGGGTATCAGCCCCAGCATTTT. Translation: CASSQDWGGYQPQHF.

J is TRBJ2-7 and V is TRBV6-1, with 12 bases aligning to TRBD2. V lost 0 bases, J lost 1 base, and 4 bases stayed unmatched. The CDR3 is 17 residues long. Germline V gives CDR1 MNHNS, CDR2 SASEGT. CDR3 protein: CASSEAQTSGSSYEQYF. CDR3 DNA sequence: TGTGCCAGCAGTGAAGCCCAGACTAGCGGGAGTTCCTACGAGCAGTACTTC.

The chain carries TRBV29-1 and TRBJ2-3, with 7 bases that match TRBD2. With V trimmed by 1 base and J by 2 bases, 6 bases remained unmatched. The CDR3 spans 15 residues. CDR1 is SQVTM, CDR2 ANQGSEA, per germline. DNA of the CDR3: TGCAGCGTTGAAGTCGTGGGAGGGTTCACAGATACGCAGTATTTT. Translated, it gives CSVEVVGGFTDTQYF.

The gene calls are TRBV11-2 and TRBJ1-4, with 8 bases matching TRBD1. CDR3 length equals 14 residues. Unmatched junction bases numbered 7, after V lost 5 bases and J lost 8 bases. In germline, CDR1 is SGHAT, CDR2 FQNNGV. The CDR3 DNA sequence: TGTGCCAGCAGCCCGACAGGGGAACGGGAAAAACTGTTTTTT. Protein product: CASSPTGEREKLFF.

This clone appeared a few times. V usage is TRBV6-4 and J usage is TRBJ2-2; 11 bases are a match to TRBD2. With 9 bases clipped from V and 5 bases from J, the junction kept 17 bases outside the gene matches. This CDR3 spans 18 amino acids. CDR1 is MRHNA and CDR2 is SNTAGT in the germline V gene. CDR3 region: CASTQVSGRAVNTGELFF. The CDR3 nucleotides are TGTGCCAGTACCCAAGTTAGCGGGAGGGCGGTAAATACCGGGGAGCTGTTTTTT.

The chain recombines TRBV2 with TRBJ1-1; D ambiguous. The CDR3 loop spans 11 amino acids. CDR1 and CDR2 from the germline V gene are SNHLY and FYNNEI. The germline V and J ends were trimmed by 8 bases and 5 bases, with 9 bases remaining between them. The CDR3: CASHRATEAFF. The CDR3 coding sequence is TGTGCCAGCCACCGTGCGACTGAAGCTTTCTTT.

This rearrangement joins TRBV7-9 to TRBJ1-1; D may be TRBD1 (5 bases). CDR1 and CDR2 (germline): SEHNR, FQNEAQ (reference sequence). There are 13 residues in the CDR3. The germline V and J ends were trimmed by 2 bases and 2 bases, with 6 bases remaining between them. CDR3 coding DNA: TGTGCCAGCAGCTTAAGGACAAACACTGAAGCTTTCTTT. The encoded protein is CASSLRTNTEAFF.

This chain connects TRBV19 to TRBJ1-5; D uncertain. The CDR3 is 12 amino acids. Trimming pared 1 base from V and 9 bases from J, leaving 7 bases between. CDR1 is LNHDA and CDR2 is SQIVND in the germline V gene (reference sequence). CDR3 in DNA: TGTGCCAGTAGTATAGCAGGAGGGCCCCAGCATTTT. Residues: CASSIAGGPQHF.

Worth noting for this clone: A read error may produce the germline difference seen at one junction end. This sequence joins TRBV4-3 and TRBJ2-1; D is unresolved. CDR3 size: 15 residues. Germline loops: CDR1 LGHNA, CDR2 YSLEER. This CDR3 is CASSQAQISYNEQFF. The CDR3 region has the DNA TGCGCCAGCAGTCAAGCTCAGATTTCCTACAATGAGCAGTTCTTC.

The CDR3 loop reads CASWTSGSPYNEQFF. In DNA form, the CDR3 reads TGTGCCAGTTGGACTAGCGGGAGTCCCTACAATGAGCAGTTCTTC. The chain employs TRBV2 and TRBJ2-1, with TRBD2 matching 13 bases. Losses at the gene ends were 9 bases for V and 2 bases for J; bases not matched to a gene: 4. Looked up from germline, CDR1 is SNHLY and CDR2 is FYNNEI. The CDR3 is 15 residues long.

The chain employs TRBV7-8 and TRBJ2-7, with D possibly matching TRBD2 (6 bases). The CDR3 is made up of 12 amino acids. From germline, CDR1 is SGHVS and CDR2 FQNEAQ. Deletions cut 5 bases from V and 5 bases from J, with 10 bases between. The CDR3 is CASSPRRDEQYF. The CDR3 DNA reads TGTGCCAGCAGCCCCCGGAGGGACGAGCAGTACTTC.

The V call is TRBV28, the J call TRBJ2-7; 7 bases line up with TRBD1. The CDR3 contains 16 residues. Germline V lookup: CDR1 MDHEN, CDR2 SYDVKM. With V trimmed by 3 bases and J by 0 bases, 8 bases remained unmatched. CDR3 protein: CASSFLRGRSSYEQYF. The CDR3 DNA sequence: TGTGCCAGCAGTTTTCTTAGGGGGCGCAGCTCCTACGAGCAGTACTTC. Together with reference TRBV28 and TRBJ2-7, the CDR3 gives the full variable domain: DVKVTQSSRYLVKRTGEKVFLECVQDMDHENMFWYRQDPGLGLRLIYFSYDVKMKEKGDIPEGYSVSREKKERFSLILESASTNQTSMYLCASSFLRGRSSYEQYFGPGTRLTVT.

The chain employs TRBV19 and TRBJ1-3; D is perhaps TRBD1 (5 bases). The length of the CDR3 is 13 residues. Per the germline V gene, CDR1 is LNHDA and CDR2 is SQIVND (reference sequence). The ends were cut back, 8 bases at V and 4 bases at J, with 12 bases in the middle. This CDR3 reads CASAGFQGNTIYF. CDR3 nucleotides: TGTGCCAGTGCAGGGTTCCAAGGAAACACCATATATTTT.

The chain combines TRBV7-6 with TRBJ1-1; possibly TRBD1 for D (5 bases). The germline V gene encodes CDR1 SGHVS and CDR2 FNYEAQ. V lost 3 bases to trimming and J lost 0 bases, with 11 bases between them. This CDR3 has 15 residues. The CDR3 nucleotides read TGTGCCAGCAGCTTGGGTGCAGGGTTGAACACTGAAGCTTTCTTT. It specifies CASSLGAGLNTEAFF.

This clone was seen just once. J is TRBJ1-5 and V is TRBV4-1; D is unclear. The CDR3 is made up of 15 amino acids. V was cut by 0 bases and J by 4 bases, with 10 bases left in between. Per germline, CDR1 MGHRA and CDR2 YSYEKL. CDR3 in amino acids: CASSQDLGRNQPQHF. DNA of the CDR3: TGCGCCAGCAGCCAAGATCTAGGTAGAAATCAGCCCCAGCATTTT.

CDR3 bases: TGTGCCAGCAGCTTAGAAGGAGCGGGGACGGGAGATACGCAGTATTTT. It codes for CASSLEGAGTGDTQYF. V gene TRBV11-2 combines with J gene TRBJ2-3; 7 bases line up with TRBD2. CDR3 size: 16 residues. Germline V gene sequence: CDR1 SGHAT, CDR2 FQNNGV. With 0 bases clipped from V and 5 bases from J, the junction kept 8 bases outside the gene matches. Full variable domain (rest looked up from reference TRBV11-2 and TRBJ2-3): EAGVAQSPRYKIIEKRQSVAFWCNPISGHATLYWYQQILGQGPKLLIQFQNNGVVDDSQLPKDRFSAERLKGVDSTLKIQPAKLEDSAVYLCASSLEGAGTGDTQYFGPGTRLTVL.

The chain links TRBV9 to TRBJ2-3, with 9 bases aligning to TRBD1. This CDR3 has 14 amino acids. Germline V gene lookup returns CDR1 SGDLS and CDR2 YYNGEE. V was pared by 5 bases and J by 2 bases, with 3 bases of the junction left unmatched. CDR3 nucleotide sequence: TGTGCCAGCAGGGGGACAGGGTACACAGATACGCAGTATTTT. Protein: CASRGTGYTDTQYF. Drawing the rest from reference TRBV9 and TRBJ2-3, the complete variable domain is DSGVTQTPKHLITATGQRVTLRCSPRSGDLSVYWYQQSLDQGLQFLIQYYNGEERAKGNILERFSAQQFPDLHSELNLSSLELGDSALYFCASRGTGYTDTQYFGPGTRLTVL.